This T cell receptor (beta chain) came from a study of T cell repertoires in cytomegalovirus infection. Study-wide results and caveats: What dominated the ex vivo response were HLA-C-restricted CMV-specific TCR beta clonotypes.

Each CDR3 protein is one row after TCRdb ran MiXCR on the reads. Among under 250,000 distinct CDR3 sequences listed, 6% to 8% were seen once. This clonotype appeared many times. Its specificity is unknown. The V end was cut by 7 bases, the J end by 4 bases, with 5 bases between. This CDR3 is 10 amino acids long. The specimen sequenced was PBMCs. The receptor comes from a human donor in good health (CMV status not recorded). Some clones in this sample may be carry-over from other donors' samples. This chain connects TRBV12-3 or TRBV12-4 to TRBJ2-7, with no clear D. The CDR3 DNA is TGTGCCAGCATGGGGTACGAGCAGTACTTC. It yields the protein CASMGYEQYF.